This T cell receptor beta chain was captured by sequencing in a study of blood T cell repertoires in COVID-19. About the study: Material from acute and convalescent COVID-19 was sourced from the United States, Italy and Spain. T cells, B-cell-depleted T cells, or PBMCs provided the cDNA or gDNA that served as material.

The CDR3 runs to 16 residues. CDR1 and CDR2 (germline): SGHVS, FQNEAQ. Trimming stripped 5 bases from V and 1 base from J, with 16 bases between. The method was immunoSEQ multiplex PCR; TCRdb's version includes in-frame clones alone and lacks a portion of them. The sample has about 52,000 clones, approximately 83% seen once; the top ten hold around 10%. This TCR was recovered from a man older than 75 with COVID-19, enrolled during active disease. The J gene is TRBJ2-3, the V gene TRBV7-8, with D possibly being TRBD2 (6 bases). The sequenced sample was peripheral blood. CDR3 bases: TGTGCCAGCAGCCAAAAACGGGGAGGTCGCACAGATACGCAGTATTTT. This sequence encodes CASSQKRGGRTDTQYF.